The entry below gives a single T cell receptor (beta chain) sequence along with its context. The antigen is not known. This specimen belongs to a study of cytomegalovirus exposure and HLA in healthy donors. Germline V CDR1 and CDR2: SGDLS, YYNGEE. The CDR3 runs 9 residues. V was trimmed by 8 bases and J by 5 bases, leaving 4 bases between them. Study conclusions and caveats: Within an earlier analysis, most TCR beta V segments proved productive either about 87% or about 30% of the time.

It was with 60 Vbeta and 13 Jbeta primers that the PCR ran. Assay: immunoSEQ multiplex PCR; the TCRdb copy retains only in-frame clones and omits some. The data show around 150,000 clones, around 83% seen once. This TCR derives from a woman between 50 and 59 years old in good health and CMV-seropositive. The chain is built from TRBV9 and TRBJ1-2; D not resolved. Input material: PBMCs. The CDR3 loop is CARTYGYTF. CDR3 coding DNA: TGTGCCAGAACTTATGGCTACACCTTC.